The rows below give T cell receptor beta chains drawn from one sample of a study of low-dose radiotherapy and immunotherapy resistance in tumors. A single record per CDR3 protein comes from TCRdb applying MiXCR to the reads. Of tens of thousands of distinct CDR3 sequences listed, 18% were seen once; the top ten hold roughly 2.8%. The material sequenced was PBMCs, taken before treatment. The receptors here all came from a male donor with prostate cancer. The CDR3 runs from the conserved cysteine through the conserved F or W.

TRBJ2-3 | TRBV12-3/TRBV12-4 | CASSRGYSTDTQYF
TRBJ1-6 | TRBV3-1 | CASSQPTSPYSPLHF
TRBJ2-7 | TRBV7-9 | CASSRTKGTDVEQYF
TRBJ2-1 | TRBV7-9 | CASSRLSQGALLGGEQFF
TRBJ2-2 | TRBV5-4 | CASSSYRATGELFF
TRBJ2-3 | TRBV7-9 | CASSSLRTGADTQYF
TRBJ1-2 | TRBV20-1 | CSADSGGIDYGYTF
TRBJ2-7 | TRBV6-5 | CASRPGQGIYEQYF
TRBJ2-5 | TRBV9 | CASSVGGSGGSQYF
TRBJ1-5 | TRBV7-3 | CASAIGAGQPQHF
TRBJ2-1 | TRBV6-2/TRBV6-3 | CASSLDGTLSEFF
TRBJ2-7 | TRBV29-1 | CSVEPRDSVSNETYEQYF
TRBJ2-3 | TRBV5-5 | CASFSGVADTQYF
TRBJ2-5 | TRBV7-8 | CASSSRSGLATQYF
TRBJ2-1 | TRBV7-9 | CASSLPRGVYNEQFF
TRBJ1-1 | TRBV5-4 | CASSSRGREAFF
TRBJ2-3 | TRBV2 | CASTPPSGGTTDTQYF
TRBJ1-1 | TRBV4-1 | CASSQVPRQMNTEAFF
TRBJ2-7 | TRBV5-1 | CASSVGSQGARDEQYF
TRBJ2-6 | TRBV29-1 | CSVEFPQDVLTF
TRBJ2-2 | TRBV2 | CASSGGGYTGELFF
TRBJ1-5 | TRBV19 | CASGDSPYSNQPQHF
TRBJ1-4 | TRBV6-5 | CASSPPGSEKLFF
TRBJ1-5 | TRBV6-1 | CASSEAVAGGSNQPQHF
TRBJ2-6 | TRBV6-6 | CASSYSWGLTGANVLTF
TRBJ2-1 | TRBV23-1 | CASSPLNEQFF
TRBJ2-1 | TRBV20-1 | CSARRGHNEQFF
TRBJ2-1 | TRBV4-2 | CASSHPPGLAGEQFF
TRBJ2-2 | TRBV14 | CASSQDQLAGWSDTGELFF